The source of this T cell receptor (beta chain) is a study of blood T cell repertoires in COVID-19. Assay: immunoSEQ multiplex PCR; the TCRdb copy retains only in-frame clones and omits some. Of 150,000 to 200,000 clones listed, approximately 80% were seen once; the top ten hold about 8%. There are 14 residues in the CDR3. Losses at the gene ends were 6 bases for V and 5 bases for J; bases not matched to a gene: 3. CDR1 is MNHEY and CDR2 is SVGAGI in the germline V gene. Participant age was roughly 18 to 90 years, and participants resided in fewer than 25 US areas. This chain connects TRBV6-5 to TRBJ2-5; 13 nucleotides align to TRBD2. The clonotype originates from a woman aged 45-59 years who had recovered from COVID-19. The sample comprised PBMCs or T cells enriched from blood (not recorded which). This CDR3 reads CASSKLAGGETQYF. DNA for the CDR3: TGTGCCAGCAGCAAACTAGCGGGGGGGGAGACCCAGTACTTC.